The present TCR beta chain was sequenced within a study of graft-versus-host responses after intestinal transplantation. Turning to the study itself: Anti-thymocyte globulin induction, then tacrolimus and steroids for around 3 years, went to all recipients.

General observations from the study: Patients who carried graft-donor T cell macrochimerism also had high graft-versus-host to host-versus-graft clonal ratios in their allografts. The marrow of recipients harbored GvH clones, and ileum or blood showed some of them first.

Method: immunoSEQ multiplex PCR; TCRdb's copy keeps in-frame clones and lacks some. This sample has 45,000 to 60,000 clones, with approximately 91% found just once. In the case of this clone: Its antigen remains unknown. A read error may produce the germline difference seen at one junction end.

This receptor was taken from a human donor who was the organ donor for an intestinal transplant. The specimen comprised unstimulated CD4+ T cells sorted from spleen or lymph node cells, sampled before transplant.

The CDR3 region has the DNA TGTGCCACCAGCGGAGACAGGCCCTACGAGCAGTACTTC. Amino acids: CATSGDRPYEQYF. The rearrangement links TRBV15 to TRBJ2-7; D possibly corresponds to TRBD1 (6 bases). The CDR3 has 13 amino acids. Germline CDR1 and CDR2: LNHNV and YYDKDF (reference sequence).